This T cell receptor beta chain was retrieved from a study of regulatory T cells in long-lasting Graves disease. CDR1 MNHEY and CDR2 SMNVEV come from the germline V gene (reference sequence). This CDR3 comprises 13 residues. The time point denotes: newly diagnosed GD, antithyroid drugs for less than 3 months. RNA from PBMCs was the source of the TCR library. With regard to this clonotype: One junction end disagrees with the germline gene, perhaps due to a read error.

Investigators prepared the TCR beta libraries by applying iRepertoire HTBI primers and Arm-PCR of CDR3 regions. A single record per CDR3 protein comes from TCRdb applying MiXCR to the multiplex PCR reads. The sample lists a few hundred thousand distinct CDR3 sequences; 12% were seen once. The same sample was also studied in work on T cells in Graves' hyperthyroidism and ophthalmopathy. From that report: Stable hyperthyroidism: no ophthalmopathy progression over 18 months of follow-up.

The material sequenced was peripheral blood mononuclear cells (PBMCs), taken at new diagnosis, from a patient treated with antithyroid drugs. The chain couples TRBV27 to TRBJ2-3; D is unresolved. The receptor's source is a woman aged 18-35 years with Graves disease. This CDR3 is CVSSTGLWDTQYF. The CDR3 nucleotides read TGTGTCAGCAGTACCGGGTTATGGGATACGCAGTATTTT.